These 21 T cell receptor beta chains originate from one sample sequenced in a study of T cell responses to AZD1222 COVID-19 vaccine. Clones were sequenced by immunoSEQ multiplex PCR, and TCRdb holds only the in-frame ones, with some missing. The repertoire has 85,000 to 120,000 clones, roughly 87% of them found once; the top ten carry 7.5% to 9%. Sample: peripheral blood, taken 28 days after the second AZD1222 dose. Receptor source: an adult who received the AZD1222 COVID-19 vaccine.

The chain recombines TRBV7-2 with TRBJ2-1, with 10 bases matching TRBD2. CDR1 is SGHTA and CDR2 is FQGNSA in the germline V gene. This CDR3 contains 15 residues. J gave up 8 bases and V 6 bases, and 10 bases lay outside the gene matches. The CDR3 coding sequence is TGTGCCAGCAGATCCGCTAGCGGGGGAATGGATGAGCAGTTCTTC. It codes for CASRSASGGMDEQFF. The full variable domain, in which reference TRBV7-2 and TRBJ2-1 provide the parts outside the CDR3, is GAGVSQSPSNKVTEKGKDVELRCDPISGHTALYWYRQSLGQGLEFLIYFQGNSAPDKSGLPSDRFSAERTGGSVSTLTIQRTQQEDSAVYLCASRSASGGMDEQFFGPGTRLTVL.

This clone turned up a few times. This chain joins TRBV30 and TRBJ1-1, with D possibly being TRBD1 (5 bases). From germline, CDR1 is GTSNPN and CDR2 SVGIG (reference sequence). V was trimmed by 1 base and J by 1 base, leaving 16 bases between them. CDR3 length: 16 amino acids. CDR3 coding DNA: TGTGCCTGGAGTGGTCCAGGCTCGGGGGAGAACACTGAAGCTTTCTTT. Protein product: CAWSGPGSGENTEAFF. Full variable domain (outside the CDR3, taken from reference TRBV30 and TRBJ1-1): SQTIHQWPATLVQPVGSPLSLECTVEGTSNPNLYWYRQAAGRGLQLLFYSVGIGQISSEVPQNLSASRPQDRQFILSSKKLLLSDSGFYLCAWSGPGSGENTEAFFGQGTRLTVV.

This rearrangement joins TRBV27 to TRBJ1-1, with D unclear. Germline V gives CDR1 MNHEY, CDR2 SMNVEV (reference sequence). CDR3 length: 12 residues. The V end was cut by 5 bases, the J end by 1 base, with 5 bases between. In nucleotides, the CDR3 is TGTGCCAGCAGTAGTAGGAACACTGAAGCTTTCTTT. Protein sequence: CASSSRNTEAFF.

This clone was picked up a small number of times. The CDR3 sequence is CASSLAGTSGRRNEQFF. For the CDR3, the DNA is TGTGCCAGCAGCTTAGCCGGGACTAGCGGGCGGCGGAATGAGCAGTTCTTC. This sequence joins TRBV7-2 and TRBJ2-1, with 12 positions matching TRBD2. Germline CDR1 is SGHTA and CDR2 is FQGNSA. This CDR3 contains 17 residues. V was pared by 0 bases and J by 7 bases, with 7 bases of the junction left unmatched.

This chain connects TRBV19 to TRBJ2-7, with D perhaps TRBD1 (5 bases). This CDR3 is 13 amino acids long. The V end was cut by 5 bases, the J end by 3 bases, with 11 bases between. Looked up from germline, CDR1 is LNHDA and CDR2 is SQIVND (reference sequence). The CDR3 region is CASSGAGFYEQYF. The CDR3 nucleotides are TGTGCCAGTAGTGGGGCAGGTTTCTACGAGCAGTACTTC.

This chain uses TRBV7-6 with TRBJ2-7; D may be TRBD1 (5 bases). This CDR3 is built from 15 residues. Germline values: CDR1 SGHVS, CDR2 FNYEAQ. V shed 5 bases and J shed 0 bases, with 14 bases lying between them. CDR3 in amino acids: CASSPRSGISYEQYF. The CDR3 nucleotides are TGTGCCAGCAGCCCACGGTCAGGGATCTCCTACGAGCAGTACTTC. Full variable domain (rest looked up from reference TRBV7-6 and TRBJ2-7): GAGVSQSPRYKVTKRGQDVALRCDPISGHVSLYWYRQALGQGPEFLTYFNYEAQQDKSGLPNDRFSAERPEGSISTLTIQRTEQRDSAMYRCASSPRSGISYEQYFGPGTRLTVT.

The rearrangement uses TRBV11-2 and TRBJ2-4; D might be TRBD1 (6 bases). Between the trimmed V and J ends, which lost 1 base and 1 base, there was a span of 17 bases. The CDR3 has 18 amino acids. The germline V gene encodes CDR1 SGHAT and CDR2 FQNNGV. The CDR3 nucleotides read TGTGCCAGCAGCTTAGGAGCAGGGGTGCGTCTTGCCAAAAACATTCAGTACTTC. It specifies CASSLGAGVRLAKNIQYF.

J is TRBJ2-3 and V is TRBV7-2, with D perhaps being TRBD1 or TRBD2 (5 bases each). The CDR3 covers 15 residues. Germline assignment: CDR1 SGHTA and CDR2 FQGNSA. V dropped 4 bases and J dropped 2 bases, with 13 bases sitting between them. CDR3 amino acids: CASSSSGRNTDTQYF. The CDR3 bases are TGTGCCAGCAGCTCGTCGGGGCGTAACACAGATACGCAGTATTTT.

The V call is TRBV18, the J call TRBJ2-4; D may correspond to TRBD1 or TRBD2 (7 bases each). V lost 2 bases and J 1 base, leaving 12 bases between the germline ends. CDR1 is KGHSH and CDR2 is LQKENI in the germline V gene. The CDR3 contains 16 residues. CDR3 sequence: CASSPTQGGAKNIQYF. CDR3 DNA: TGTGCCAGCTCACCAACCCAGGGGGGGGCCAAAAACATTCAGTACTTC.

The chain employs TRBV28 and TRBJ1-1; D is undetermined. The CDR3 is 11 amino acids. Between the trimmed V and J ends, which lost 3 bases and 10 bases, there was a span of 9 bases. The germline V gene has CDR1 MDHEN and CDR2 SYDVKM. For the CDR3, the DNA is TGTGCCAGCAGTTTTGCGGGAGGAGCTTTCTTT. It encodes CASSFAGGAFF.

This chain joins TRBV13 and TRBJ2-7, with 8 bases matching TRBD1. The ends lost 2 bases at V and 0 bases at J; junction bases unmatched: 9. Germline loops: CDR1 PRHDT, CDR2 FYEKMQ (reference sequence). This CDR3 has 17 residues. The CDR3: CASSLPKRTGRSYEQYF. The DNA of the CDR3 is TGTGCCAGCAGCTTACCCAAGAGGACAGGGCGCTCCTACGAGCAGTACTTC.

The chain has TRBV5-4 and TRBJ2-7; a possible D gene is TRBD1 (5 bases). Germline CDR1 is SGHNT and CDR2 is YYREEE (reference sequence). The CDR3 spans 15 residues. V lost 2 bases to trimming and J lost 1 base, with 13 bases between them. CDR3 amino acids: CASSFQGLLSYEQYF. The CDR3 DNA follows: TGTGCCAGCAGCTTCCAGGGCTTGCTATCCTACGAGCAGTACTTC. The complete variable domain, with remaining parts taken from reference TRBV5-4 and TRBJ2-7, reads ETGVTQSPTHLIKTRGQQVTLRCSSQSGHNTVSWYQQALGQGPQFIFQYYREEENGRGNFPPRFSGLQFPNYSSELNVNALELDDSALYLCASSFQGLLSYEQYFGPGTRLTVT.

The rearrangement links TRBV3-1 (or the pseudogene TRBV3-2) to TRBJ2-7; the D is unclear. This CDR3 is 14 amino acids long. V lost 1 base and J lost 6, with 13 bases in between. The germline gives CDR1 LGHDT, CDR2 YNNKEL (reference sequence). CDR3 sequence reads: CASSQGSSIGEQYF. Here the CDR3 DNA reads TGTGCCAGCAGCCAAGGGAGTTCCATAGGCGAGCAGTACTTC.

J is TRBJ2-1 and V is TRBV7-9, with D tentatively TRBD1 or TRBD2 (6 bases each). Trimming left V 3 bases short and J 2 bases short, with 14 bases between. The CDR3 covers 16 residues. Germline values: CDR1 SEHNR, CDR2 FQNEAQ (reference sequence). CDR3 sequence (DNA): TGTGCCAGCAGCTTCTTGGGGGGCCGGGCCTACAATGAGCAGTTCTTC. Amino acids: CASSFLGGRAYNEQFF.

CDR3 region: CASSQDAVSPYEQYF. CDR3 nucleotides: TGTGCCAGCAGCCAAGACGCGGTCTCCCCGTACGAGCAGTACTTC. The genes are TRBV3-1 (or the pseudogene TRBV3-2) and TRBJ2-7; D is undetermined. The V end lost 0 bases, the J end lost 4 bases, and 13 bases lay between the germline ends. The CDR3 totals 15 residues. Germline V gene sequence: CDR1 LGHDT, CDR2 YNNKEL (reference sequence).

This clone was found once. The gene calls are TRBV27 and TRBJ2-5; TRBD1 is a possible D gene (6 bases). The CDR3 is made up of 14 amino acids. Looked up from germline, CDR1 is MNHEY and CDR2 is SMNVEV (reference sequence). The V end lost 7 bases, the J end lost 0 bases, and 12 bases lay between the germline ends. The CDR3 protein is CASNPGHNQETQYF. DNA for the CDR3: TGTGCCAGCAATCCGGGACACAACCAAGAGACCCAGTACTTC.

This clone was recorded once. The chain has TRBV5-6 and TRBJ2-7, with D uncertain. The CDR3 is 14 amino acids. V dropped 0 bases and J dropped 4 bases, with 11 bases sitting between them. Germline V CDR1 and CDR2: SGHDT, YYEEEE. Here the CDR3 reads CASSLAGDGYEQYF. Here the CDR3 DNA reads TGTGCCAGCAGCTTGGCCGGAGATGGGTACGAGCAGTACTTC.

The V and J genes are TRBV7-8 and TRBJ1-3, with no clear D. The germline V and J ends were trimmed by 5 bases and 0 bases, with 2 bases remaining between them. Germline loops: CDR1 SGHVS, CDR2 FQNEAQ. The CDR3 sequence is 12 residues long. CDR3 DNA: TGTGCCAGCAGCCACTCTGGAAACACCATATATTTT. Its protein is CASSHSGNTIYF. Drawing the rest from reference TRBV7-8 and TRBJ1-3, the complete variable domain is GAGVSQSPRYKVAKRGQDVALRCDPISGHVSLFWYQQALGQGPEFLTYFQNEAQLDKSGLPSDRFFAERPEGSVSTLKIQRTQQEDSAVYLCASSHSGNTIYFGEGSWLTVV.

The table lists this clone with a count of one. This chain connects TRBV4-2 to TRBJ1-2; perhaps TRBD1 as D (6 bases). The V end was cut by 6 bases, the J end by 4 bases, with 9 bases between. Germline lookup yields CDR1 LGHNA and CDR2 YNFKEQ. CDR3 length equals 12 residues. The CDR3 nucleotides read TGTGCCAGCAGAAGGGACATCTATGGCTACACCTTC. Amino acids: CASRRDIYGYTF.

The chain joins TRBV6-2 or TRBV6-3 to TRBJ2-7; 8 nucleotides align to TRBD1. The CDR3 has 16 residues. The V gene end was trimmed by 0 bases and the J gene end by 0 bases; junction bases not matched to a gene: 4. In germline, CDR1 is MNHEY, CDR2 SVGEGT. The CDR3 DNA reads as TGTGCCAGCAGTTACTCGAGAGGACAGGGCTCCTACGAGCAGTACTTC. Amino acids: CASSYSRGQGSYEQYF.

CDR3 DNA: TGTGCCAGCAGTCCACTTACAGCGAGCACAGATACGCAGTATTTT. Its protein product is CASSPLTASTDTQYF. The chain employs TRBV6-2 or TRBV6-3 and TRBJ2-3, with D unresolved. The germline gives CDR1 MNHEY, CDR2 SVGEGT. The CDR3 length is 15 residues. V lost 5 bases and J 0 bases, leaving 12 bases between the germline ends.